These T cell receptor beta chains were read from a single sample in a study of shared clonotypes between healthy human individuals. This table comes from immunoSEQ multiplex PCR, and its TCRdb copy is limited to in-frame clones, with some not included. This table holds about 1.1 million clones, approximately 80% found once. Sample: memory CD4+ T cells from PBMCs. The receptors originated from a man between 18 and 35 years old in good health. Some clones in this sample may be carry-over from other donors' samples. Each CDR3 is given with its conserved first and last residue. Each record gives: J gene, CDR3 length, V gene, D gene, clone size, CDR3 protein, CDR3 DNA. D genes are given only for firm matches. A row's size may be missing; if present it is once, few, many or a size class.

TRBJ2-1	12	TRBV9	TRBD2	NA	CASSGSGDEQFF	TGTGCCAGCAGCGGAAGCGGGGATGAGCAGTTCTTC
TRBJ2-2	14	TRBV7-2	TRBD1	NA	CASSLWTGPGELFF	TGTGCCAGCAGCTTATGGACAGGGCCCGGGGAGCTGTTTTTT
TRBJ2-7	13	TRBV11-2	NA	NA	CASSLLTPPKEYF	TGTGCCAGCAGCTTATTAACGCCCCCGAAAGAGTACTTC
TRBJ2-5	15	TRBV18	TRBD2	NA	CASSPGLAGGETQYF	TGTGCCAGCTCACCGGGACTAGCGGGAGGAGAGACCCAGTACTTC
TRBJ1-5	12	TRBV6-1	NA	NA	CASSEAKGPQHF	TGTGCCAGCAGTGAAGCGAAGGGTCCCCAGCATTTT
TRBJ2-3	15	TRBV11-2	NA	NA	CASSFGLLSTDTQYF	TGTGCCAGCTCGTTCGGGCTTCTTAGCACAGATACGCAGTATTTT
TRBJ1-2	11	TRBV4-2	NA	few	CASGGTLTYTF	TGTGCCAGCGGAGGCACCCTAACCTACACCTTC
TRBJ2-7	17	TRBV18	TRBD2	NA	CASSLYPTSGRVYEQYF	TGTGCCAGCTCACTTTACCCGACTAGCGGGAGGGTGTACGAGCAGTACTTC
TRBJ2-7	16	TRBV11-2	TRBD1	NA	CASSNRGAGGPYEQYF	TGTGCCAGCAGCAATAGAGGGGCAGGGGGCCCTTACGAGCAGTACTTC
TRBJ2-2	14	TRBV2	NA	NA	CASRAGRLSGELFF	TGTGCCAGCAGGGCAGGGAGGTTGTCCGGGGAGCTGTTTTTT
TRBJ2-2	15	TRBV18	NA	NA	CASSLTGMVTGELFF	TGTGCCAGCTCACTCACAGGGATGGTCACCGGGGAGCTGTTTTTT
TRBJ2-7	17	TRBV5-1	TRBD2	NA	CASSLLTSGRGTYEQYF	TGCGCCAGCAGCTTGCTAACTAGCGGGAGGGGTACCTACGAGCAGTACTTC
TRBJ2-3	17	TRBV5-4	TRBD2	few	CASSLPPSGPSTDTQYF	TGTGCCAGCAGCCTCCCTCCTAGCGGCCCCAGCACAGATACGCAGTATTTT
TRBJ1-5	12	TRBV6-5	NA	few	CASRLSNQPQHF	TGTGCCAGCAGGCTAAGCAATCAGCCCCAGCATTTT
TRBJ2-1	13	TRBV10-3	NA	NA	CAISESAYNEQFF	TGTGCCATCAGTGAGTCGGCGTACAATGAGCAGTTCTTC
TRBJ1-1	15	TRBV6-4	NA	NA	CASSDTRGARTEAFF	TGTGCCAGCAGTGACACGAGGGGGGCAAGAACTGAAGCTTTCTTT
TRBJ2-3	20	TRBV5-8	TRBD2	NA	CASSLAPGLAGRDTSDTQYF	TGTGCCAGCAGCTTGGCCCCCGGACTAGCGGGGAGGGACACATCCGATACGCAGTATTTT
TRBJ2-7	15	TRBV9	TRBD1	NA	CASSAQQGVGHEQYF	TGTGCCAGCAGCGCACAACAGGGGGTAGGCCACGAGCAGTACTTC
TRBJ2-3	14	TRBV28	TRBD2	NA	CASSWTSLTDTQYF	TGTGCCAGCAGTTGGACTAGTCTCACCGATACGCAGTATTTT
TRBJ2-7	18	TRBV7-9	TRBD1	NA	CASSHRDRGSSRLYEQYF	TGTGCCAGCAGCCATCGGGACAGGGGAAGTTCTCGCCTCTACGAGCAGTACTTC
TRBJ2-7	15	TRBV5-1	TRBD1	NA	CASSFGTGGFYEQYF	TGCGCCAGCAGCTTCGGGACAGGGGGCTTTTATGAGCAGTACTTC
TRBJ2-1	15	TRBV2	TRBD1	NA	CASSEALVGQGEQFF	TGTGCCAGCAGTGAAGCGCTTGTGGGACAGGGGGAGCAGTTCTTC
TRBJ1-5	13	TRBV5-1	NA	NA	CASSLFPDQPQHF	TGCGCCAGCAGCTTGTTTCCGGATCAGCCCCAGCATTTT
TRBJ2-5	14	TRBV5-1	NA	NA	CASSWLTDQETQYF	TGCGCCAGCAGCTGGCTGACGGATCAAGAGACCCAGTACTTC